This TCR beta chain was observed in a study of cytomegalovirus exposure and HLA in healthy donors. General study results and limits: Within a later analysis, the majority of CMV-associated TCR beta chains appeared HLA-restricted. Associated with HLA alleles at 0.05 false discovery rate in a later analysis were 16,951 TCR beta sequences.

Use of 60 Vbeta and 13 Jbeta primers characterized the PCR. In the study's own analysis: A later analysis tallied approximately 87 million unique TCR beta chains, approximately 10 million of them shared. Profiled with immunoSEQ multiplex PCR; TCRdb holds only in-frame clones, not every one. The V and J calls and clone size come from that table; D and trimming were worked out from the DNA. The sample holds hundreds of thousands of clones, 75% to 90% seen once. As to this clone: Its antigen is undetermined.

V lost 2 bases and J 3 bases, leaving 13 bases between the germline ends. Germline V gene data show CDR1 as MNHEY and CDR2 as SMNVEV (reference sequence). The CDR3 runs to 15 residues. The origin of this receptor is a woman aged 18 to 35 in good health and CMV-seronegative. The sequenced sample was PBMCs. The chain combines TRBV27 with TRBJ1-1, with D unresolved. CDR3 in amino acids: CASSLLPPRDTEAFF. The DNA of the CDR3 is TGTGCCAGCAGTTTACTGCCGCCGAGGGACACTGAAGCTTTCTTT.